This T cell receptor (beta chain) was observed in a study of beta chain features in type 1 diabetes. Study at large: Over all samples combined, 90 million to 140 million sorted cells were examined.

The germline V and J ends were trimmed by 5 bases and 7 bases, with 12 bases remaining between them. The length of the CDR3 is 13 residues. The V gene's germline CDR1 is ENHRY and CDR2 SYGVKD. Only one heparinised blood draw was taken per donor, and its volume averaged around 110 mL. Remarks on this clone: What it binds is not known.

Expressed TCRB transcripts were sequenced because the isolated RNA had all been reverse transcribed beforehand. Naive, central memory and regulatory T cell samples produced a mean of approximately 3.6 million reads. Sequencing used immunoSEQ multiplex PCR; TCRdb keeps in-frame clones, though not all of them. The sample lists 300,000 or so clones, approximately 8% occurring once. Study results and caveats: The cDNA sequencing approach could over-represent high-TCR-expressing cells.

The chain joins TRBV10-3 to TRBJ1-5, with D tentatively TRBD1 (6 bases). The TCR sequence derives from a woman aged 18-29 years in good health. The sample comprised central memory CD4+ T cells from blood. The CDR3 sequence is CAISRQVDQPQHF. The CDR3 DNA follows: TGTGCCATCAGTCGACAGGTCGACCAGCCCCAGCATTTT.